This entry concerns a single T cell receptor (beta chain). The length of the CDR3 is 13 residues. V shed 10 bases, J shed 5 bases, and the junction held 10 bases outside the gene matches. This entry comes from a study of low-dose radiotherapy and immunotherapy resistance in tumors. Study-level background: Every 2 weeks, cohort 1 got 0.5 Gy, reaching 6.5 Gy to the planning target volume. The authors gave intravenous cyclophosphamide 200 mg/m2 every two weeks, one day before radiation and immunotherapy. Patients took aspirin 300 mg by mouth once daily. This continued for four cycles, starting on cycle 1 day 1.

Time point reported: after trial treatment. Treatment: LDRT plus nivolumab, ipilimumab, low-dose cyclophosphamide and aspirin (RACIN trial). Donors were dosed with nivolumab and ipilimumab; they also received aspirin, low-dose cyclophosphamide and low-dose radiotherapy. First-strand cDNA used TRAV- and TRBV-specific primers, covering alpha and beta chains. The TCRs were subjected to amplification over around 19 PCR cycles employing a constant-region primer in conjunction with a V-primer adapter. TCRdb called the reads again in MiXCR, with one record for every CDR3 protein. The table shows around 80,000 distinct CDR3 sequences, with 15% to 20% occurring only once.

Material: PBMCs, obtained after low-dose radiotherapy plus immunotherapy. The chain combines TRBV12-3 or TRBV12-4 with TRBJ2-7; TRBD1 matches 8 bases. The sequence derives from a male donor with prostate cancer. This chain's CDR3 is CANSPGGLDEQYF. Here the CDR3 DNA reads TGTGCCAACAGCCCAGGGGGCCTAGACGAGCAGTACTTC.